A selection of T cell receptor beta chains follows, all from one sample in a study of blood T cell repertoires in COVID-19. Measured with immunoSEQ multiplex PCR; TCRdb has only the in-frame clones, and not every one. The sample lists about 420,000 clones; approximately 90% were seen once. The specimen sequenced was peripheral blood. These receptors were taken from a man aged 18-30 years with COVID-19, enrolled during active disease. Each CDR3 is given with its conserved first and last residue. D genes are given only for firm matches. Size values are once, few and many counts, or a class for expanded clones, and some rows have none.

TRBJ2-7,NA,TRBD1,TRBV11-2,CASSLVGQSHEQYF,TGTGCCAGCAGCTTAGTGGGACAGTCCCACGAGCAGTACTTC
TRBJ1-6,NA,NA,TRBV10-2,CASTERGGESPLHF,TGCGCCAGCACCGAGAGGGGGGGGGAATCACCCCTCCACTTT
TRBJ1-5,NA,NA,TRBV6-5,CASSSHHQPQHF,TGTGCCAGCAGTTCCCATCATCAGCCCCAGCATTTT
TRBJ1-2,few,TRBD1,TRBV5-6,CASSLGDRDYGYTF,TGTGCCAGCAGCTTGGGGGACAGGGACTATGGCTACACCTTC
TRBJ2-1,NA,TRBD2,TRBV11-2,CASSFSSSGNYNEQFF,TGTGCCAGCAGCTTTTCGTCTAGCGGAAACTACAATGAGCAGTTCTTC
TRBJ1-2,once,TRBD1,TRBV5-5,CASSYTGAGGYTF,TGTGCCAGCAGCTATACAGGGGCGGGCGGCTACACCTTC
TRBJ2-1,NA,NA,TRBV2,CASSLIGLPGLYNEQFF,TGTGCCAGCAGCCTGATCGGACTCCCGGGACTTTACAATGAGCAGTTCTTC
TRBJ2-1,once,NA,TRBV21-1,CASSHRGQDNEQFF,TGTGCCAGCAGTCACAGGGGGCAGGACAATGAGCAGTTCTTC
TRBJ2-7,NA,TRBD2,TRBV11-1,CASSSDSGVYYEQYF,TGTGCCAGCAGCTCCGATAGCGGGGTCTACTACGAGCAGTACTTC
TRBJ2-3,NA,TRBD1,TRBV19,CASSIELPRGFEGGTQYF,TGTGCCAGTAGTATAGAGCTACCCAGGGGGTTTGAGGGTGGTACGCAGTATTTT
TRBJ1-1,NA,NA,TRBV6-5,CASSRGYTEAFF,TGTGCCAGCAGTCGGGGATACACTGAAGCTTTCTTT
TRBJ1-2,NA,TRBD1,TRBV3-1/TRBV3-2,CASSQDDRASYGYTF,TGTGCCAGCAGCCAAGACGACAGGGCCAGCTATGGCTACACCTTC
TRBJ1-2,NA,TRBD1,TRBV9,CASSAWTGNYGYTF,TGTGCCAGCAGCGCCTGGACAGGGAACTATGGCTACACCTTC
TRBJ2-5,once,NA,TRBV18,CASSVTAETQYF,TGTGCCAGCTCCGTGACAGCAGAGACCCAGTACTTC
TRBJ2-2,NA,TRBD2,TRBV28,CASSLAGVGTGELFF,TGTGCCAGCAGTTTAGCGGGAGTCGGTACCGGGGAGCTGTTTTTT
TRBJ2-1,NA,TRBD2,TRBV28,CASSLVQGLAAYNEQFF,TGTGCCAGCAGTTTGGTCCAAGGACTAGCGGCCTACAATGAGCAGTTCTTC
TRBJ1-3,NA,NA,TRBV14,CASSPPGGGNTIYF,TGTGCCAGCAGCCCCCCGGGGGGGGGAAACACCATATATTTT
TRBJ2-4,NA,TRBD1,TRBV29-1,CSVGTGTAKNIQYF,TGCAGCGTTGGGACAGGGACGGCCAAAAACATTCAGTACTTC
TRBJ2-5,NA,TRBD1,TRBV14,CASSQVPPGWGQRALTETQYF,TGTGCCAGCAGCCAAGTCCCCCCGGGCTGGGGACAGAGGGCTTTAACGGAGACCCAGTACTTC
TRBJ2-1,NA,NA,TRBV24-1,CATSLATSYNEQFF,TGTGCCACCAGTCTAGCGACCTCCTACAATGAGCAGTTCTTC
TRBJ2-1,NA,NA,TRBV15,CATKQGRSSYNEQFF,TGTGCCACTAAACAGGGCCGAAGCTCCTACAATGAGCAGTTCTTC
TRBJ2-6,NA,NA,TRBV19,CASSPWQGTGANVLTF,TGTGCCAGTAGTCCCTGGCAGGGAACTGGGGCCAACGTCCTGACTTTC
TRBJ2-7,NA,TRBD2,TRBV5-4,CASSRTSGGDYEQYF,TGTGCCAGCAGCAGGACTAGCGGGGGGGACTACGAGCAGTACTTC
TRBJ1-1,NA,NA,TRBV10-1,CASSDSRGEAFF,TGCGCCAGCAGTGATAGCCGGGGAGAAGCTTTCTTT
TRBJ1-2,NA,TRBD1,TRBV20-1,CGTGGHGYTF,TGCGGGACAGGGGGACATGGCTACACCTTC
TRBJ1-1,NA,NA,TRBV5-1,CASSLEQGRTEAFF,TGCGCCAGCAGCTTGGAACAGGGACGGACTGAAGCTTTCTTT
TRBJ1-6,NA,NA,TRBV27,CASSLLNSPLHF,TGTGCCAGCAGTCTACTAAATTCACCCCTCCACTTT
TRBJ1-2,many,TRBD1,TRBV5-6,CASSLDPGTGSGYTF,TGTGCCAGCAGCTTGGACCCGGGGACAGGGTCCGGCTACACCTTC
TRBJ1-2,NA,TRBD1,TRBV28,CASRVYQGGYGYTF,TGTGCCAGCAGAGTTTACCAGGGGGGCTATGGCTACACCTTC
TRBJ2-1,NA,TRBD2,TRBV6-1,CASSEGSWASGRYNEQFF,TGTGCCAGCAGTGAAGGGTCCTGGGCTAGCGGGAGATACAATGAGCAGTTCTTC
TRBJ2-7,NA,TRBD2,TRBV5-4,CASTIGGSSYEQYF,TGTGCCAGCACCATCGGGGGGAGCTCCTACGAGCAGTACTTC
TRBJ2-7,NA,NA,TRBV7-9,CASSLIGAYEQYF,TGTGCCAGCAGCTTAATTGGAGCTTACGAGCAGTACTTC
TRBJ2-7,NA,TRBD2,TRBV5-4,CASSWGGLSSYEQYF,TGTGCCAGCAGCTGGGGGGGGTTATCCTCCTACGAGCAGTACTTC
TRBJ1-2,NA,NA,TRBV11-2,CASSPGLYGYTF,TGTGCCAGCAGCCCGGGACTATATGGCTACACCTTC
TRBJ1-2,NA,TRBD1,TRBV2,CASGGQGNTGGYTF,TGTGCCAGCGGGGGACAGGGAAACACTGGGGGCTACACCTTC
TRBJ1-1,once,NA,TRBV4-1,CASSKGTSMNTEAFF,TGCGCCAGCAGCAAAGGGACATCCATGAACACTGAAGCTTTCTTT
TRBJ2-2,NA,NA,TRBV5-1,CASSFGGPNTGELFF,TGCGCCAGCAGCTTCGGGGGGCCAAACACCGGGGAGCTGTTTTTT
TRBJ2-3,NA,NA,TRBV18,CASSRTRTDTQYF,TGTGCCAGCTCACGGACTCGCACAGATACGCAGTATTTT
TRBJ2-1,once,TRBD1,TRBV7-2,CASSSQGASYNEQFF,TGTGCCAGCAGCTCCCAGGGGGCCTCCTACAATGAGCAGTTCTTC
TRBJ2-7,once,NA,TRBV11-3,CASSLISSTNYEQYF,TGTGCCAGCAGCTTAATTTCCTCTACGAACTACGAGCAGTACTTC
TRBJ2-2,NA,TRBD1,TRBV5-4,CASSRPGGPGELFF,TGTGCCAGCAGCCGTCCAGGGGGCCCCGGGGAGCTGTTTTTT
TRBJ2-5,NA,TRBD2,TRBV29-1,CSVVGLAGVETQYF,TGCAGCGTTGTAGGACTAGCGGGAGTTGAGACCCAGTACTTC
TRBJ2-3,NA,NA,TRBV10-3,CAISEGVAATDTQYF,TGTGCCATCAGTGAAGGGGTGGCAGCGACAGATACGCAGTATTTT
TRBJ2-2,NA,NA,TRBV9,CASSQGGHRTGELFF,TGTGCCAGCAGCCAGGGGGGACACCGAACCGGGGAGCTGTTTTTT
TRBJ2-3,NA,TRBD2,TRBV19,CAVSGVTDTQYF,TGTGCTGTTAGCGGGGTGACAGATACGCAGTATTTT